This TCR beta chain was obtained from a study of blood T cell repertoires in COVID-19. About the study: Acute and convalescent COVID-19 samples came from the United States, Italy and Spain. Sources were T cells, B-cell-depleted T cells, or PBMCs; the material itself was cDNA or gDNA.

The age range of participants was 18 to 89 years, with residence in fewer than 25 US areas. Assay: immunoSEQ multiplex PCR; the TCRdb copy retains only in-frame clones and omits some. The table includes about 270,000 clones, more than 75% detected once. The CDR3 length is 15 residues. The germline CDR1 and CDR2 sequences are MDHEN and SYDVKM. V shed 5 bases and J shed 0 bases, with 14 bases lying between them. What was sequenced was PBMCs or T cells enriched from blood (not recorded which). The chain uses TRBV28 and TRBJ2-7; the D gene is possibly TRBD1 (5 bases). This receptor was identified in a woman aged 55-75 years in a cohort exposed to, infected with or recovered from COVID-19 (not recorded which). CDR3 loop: CASSEGGANSYEQYF. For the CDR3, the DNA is TGTGCCAGCAGTGAAGGTGGGGCGAACTCCTACGAGCAGTACTTC.